The rows below give T cell receptor beta chains drawn from one sample of a study of T cell responses to AZD1222 COVID-19 vaccine. Sequenced by immunoSEQ multiplex PCR; TCRdb stores in-frame clones only, minus some. The table has more than 90,000 clones, around nine tenths seen once. The source was peripheral blood, collected 28 days after the second AZD1222 dose. The receptors were sampled from an adult who received the AZD1222 COVID-19 vaccine. The CDR3 runs from the conserved cysteine through the conserved F or W. A D gene is named only where the DNA matches it firmly. Rows may omit the clone size; those that give it use once, few, many or a size class.

V gene	CDR3 length	J gene	clone size	D gene	CDR3 DNA	CDR3 protein
TRBV6-1	15	TRBJ1-2	NA	NA	TGTGCCAGCAGTGAACTGGGGGAGGGAATCTATGGCTACACCTTC	CASSELGEGIYGYTF
TRBV6-5	14	TRBJ1-1	NA	NA	TGTGCCAGCAGTTACTCGATGGTCGACACTGAAGCTTTCTTT	CASSYSMVDTEAFF
TRBV11-2	11	TRBJ2-5	NA	NA	TGTGCCAGCAGTCCTCGGGAGACCCAGTACTTC	CASSPRETQYF
TRBV3-1/TRBV3-2	15	TRBJ1-2	NA	TRBD1	TGTGCCAGCAGCCAGGAACAGGGGGCGGTTTATGGCTACACCTTC	CASSQEQGAVYGYTF
TRBV5-1	15	TRBJ2-1	NA	TRBD1	TGCGCCAGCAGATACGGATCAGGGGGTAGGAATGAGCAGTTCTTC	CASRYGSGGRNEQFF
TRBV27	14	TRBJ2-5	NA	NA	TGTGCCAGCAGGCCCTTGCCAGTTCAAGAGACCCAGTACTTC	CASRPLPVQETQYF
TRBV24-1	17	TRBJ2-6	NA	TRBD1	TGTGCCACCGAAAGGGGACAGGGGGCGCCTGGGGCCAACGTCCTGACTTTC	CATERGQGAPGANVLTF
TRBV5-5	14	TRBJ1-2	NA	TRBD1	TGTGCCAGCAGCTTGGTACAGGGGCAGGGTGGCTACACCTTC	CASSLVQGQGGYTF
TRBV5-1	14	TRBJ2-1	few	TRBD1	TGCGCCAGCAGCTTGGGTACAGGGGTTAATGAGCAGTTCTTC	CASSLGTGVNEQFF
TRBV6-4	12	TRBJ1-2	NA	NA	TGTGCCAGCAGTGGAGGGACTTCTGGCTACACCTTC	CASSGGTSGYTF
TRBV27	15	TRBJ1-2	NA	NA	TGTGCCAGCAGTGCCCCCGGCGGAGGGAACTATGGCTACACCTTC	CASSAPGGGNYGYTF
TRBV5-6	14	TRBJ2-7	NA	NA	TGTGCCAGCAGCTGGGTAGGGGGAGGCTACGAGCAGTACTTC	CASSWVGGGYEQYF
TRBV6-6	15	TRBJ2-1	NA	TRBD2	TGTGCCAGCAGAGAAAGTAGCGGGAGAAGGAATGAGCAGTTCTTC	CASRESSGRRNEQFF
TRBV4-1	14	TRBJ2-1	NA	TRBD2	TGCGCCAGCAGCCGGGGGCTAGCGGGAGATGAGCAGTTCTTC	CASSRGLAGDEQFF
TRBV7-8	15	TRBJ1-3	few	TRBD1	TGTGCCAGCAGCTTAGCGAGGGGACAGGGAAACACCATATATTTT	CASSLARGQGNTIYF
TRBV7-2	17	TRBJ1-4	once	NA	TGTGCCAGCAGCTTATATAGTTTTGGCGGGACAAATGAAAAACTGTTTTTT	CASSLYSFGGTNEKLFF
TRBV6-6	14	TRBJ1-6	NA	TRBD1	TGTGCCAGCAGGGGACAGGGCCTCGATTCACCCCTCCACTTT	CASRGQGLDSPLHF
TRBV5-1	13	TRBJ1-3	once	NA	TGCGCCAGCAACCCCGCCTCTGGAAACACCATATATTTT	CASNPASGNTIYF
TRBV6-5	15	TRBJ2-2	once	NA	TGTGCCAGCGGGGTTTGGGGGCTCGCACCGGGGGAGCTGTTTTTT	CASGVWGLAPGELFF
TRBV19	14	TRBJ1-3	NA	NA	TGTGCCAGTAGTATCTCCGATCCTGGAAACACCATATATTTT	CASSISDPGNTIYF
TRBV7-2	16	TRBJ2-7	NA	TRBD2	TGTGCCAGCAGCGCACCCTTTGGGGGGAGGGCCTTCGAGCAGTACTTC	CASSAPFGGRAFEQYF
TRBV4-1	17	TRBJ1-3	NA	NA	TGCGCCAGCAGCCAGTACCACGGGGCCTTAGATGGAAACACCATATATTTT	CASSQYHGALDGNTIYF
TRBV29-1	13	TRBJ2-2	NA	NA	TGCAGCGGTGCCCGGGGAGGCTCCGGGGAGCTGTTTTTT	CSGARGGSGELFF
TRBV11-2	15	TRBJ2-7	NA	NA	TGTGCCAGCAGCGGGGACTCTCAAGGCTCCTACGAGCAGTACTTC	CASSGDSQGSYEQYF
TRBV28	14	TRBJ2-7	NA	NA	TGTGCCAGCAGTCTCATCCAGGGGCACTACGAGCAGTACTTC	CASSLIQGHYEQYF
TRBV7-2	15	TRBJ2-5	once	TRBD2	TGTGCCAGCAGCTTAGGACTAGCTACTCAAGAGACCCAGTACTTC	CASSLGLATQETQYF
TRBV15	13	TRBJ2-2	NA	NA	TGTGCCACCAGCAGAGATAACAGTAGGGAGCTGTTTTTT	CATSRDNSRELFF
TRBV7-6	17	TRBJ2-2	NA	TRBD2	TGTGCCAGCAGCTTAGTGGCTAGCGGGAGATACACCGGGGAGCTGTTTTTT	CASSLVASGRYTGELFF
TRBV6-5	12	TRBJ2-1	NA	TRBD1	TGTGCCAGCAGCCAGACAGGGGACGAGCAGTTCTTC	CASSQTGDEQFF
TRBV29-1	14	TRBJ1-1	once	TRBD1	TGCAGCGTTGGCCCGGGACAGGGGGTTTTTGAAGCTTTCTTT	CSVGPGQGVFEAFF
TRBV12-3/TRBV12-4	12	TRBJ2-7	NA	NA	TGTGCCAGCAGTTTAGGGATCTACGAGCAGTACTTC	CASSLGIYEQYF
TRBV7-9	16	TRBJ1-1	NA	NA	TGTGCCAGCAGGGGGCACAGCGCACGGGGGAACACTGAAGCTTTCTTT	CASRGHSARGNTEAFF
TRBV5-1	14	TRBJ1-1	once	NA	TGCGCCAGCAGCCTCCAGGGGTTGGGGACTGAAGCTTTCTTT	CASSLQGLGTEAFF
TRBV13	16	TRBJ2-1	NA	TRBD2	TGTGCCAGCAGCTTAAGCATTAGCGGGAATATCAATGAGCAGTTCTTC	CASSLSISGNINEQFF
TRBV7-6	17	TRBJ1-4	NA	TRBD1	TGTGCCAGCAGCCCAGCCTCTGGAGGCAGGGGGCATGAAAAACTGTTTTTT	CASSPASGGRGHEKLFF
TRBV7-9	15	TRBJ1-1	NA	TRBD1	TGTGCCAGCAGCCCCCACTACAGGGGACACACTGAAGCTTTCTTT	CASSPHYRGHTEAFF
TRBV19	13	TRBJ1-2	once	NA	TGTGCCAGTAGTATAGACCGGGCTAATGGCTACACCTTC	CASSIDRANGYTF
TRBV19	13	TRBJ1-2	NA	NA	TGTGCCAGTAGGGGGGCGGGTAACTATGGCTACACCTTC	CASRGAGNYGYTF
TRBV2	13	TRBJ1-6	NA	TRBD1	TGTGCCACCACGGGACAGGGTTATTCACCCCTCCACTTT	CATTGQGYSPLHF
TRBV19	15	TRBJ2-6	NA	NA	TGTGCCAGTAGGTCTCAGGGAGCTGGGGCCAACGTCCTGACTTTC	CASRSQGAGANVLTF
TRBV3-1/TRBV3-2	12	TRBJ1-3	NA	NA	TGTGCCAGCAGCCAAGATAGAAACACCATATATTTT	CASSQDRNTIYF
TRBV24-1	15	TRBJ2-4	NA	TRBD1	TGTGCCACCAGTGATCCAGACAGGGGAGCTAACATTCAGTACTTC	CATSDPDRGANIQYF
TRBV3-1/TRBV3-2	16	TRBJ1-2	NA	TRBD1	TGTGCCAGCAGCCAAACCCAGGGGGCCAATGACTATGGCTACACCTTC	CASSQTQGANDYGYTF
TRBV28	17	TRBJ2-7	NA	TRBD2	TGTGCCAGCAGTTTAGCGGGAGGGGTTATGGGCGGAGACGAGCAGTACTTC	CASSLAGGVMGGDEQYF
TRBV3-1/TRBV3-2	12	TRBJ2-7	NA	NA	TGTGCCAGCAGCCAAGTTAGGTACGAGCAGTACTTC	CASSQVRYEQYF
TRBV6-5	15	TRBJ1-3	NA	NA	TGTGCCAGCAGTCGAGGTGGAGGCACTGGAAACACCATATATTTT	CASSRGGGTGNTIYF
TRBV5-1	15	TRBJ2-1	NA	NA	TGCGCCAGCAGCTTGGAGGGGGGAGGTGACAATGAGCAGTTCTTC	CASSLEGGGDNEQFF
TRBV10-3	16	TRBJ2-7	NA	TRBD1	TGTGCCATCAGTGAGGAACGACAGGGGCAGATCTACGAGCAGTACTTC	CAISEERQGQIYEQYF